This T cell receptor beta chain stems from a study of cytomegalovirus exposure and HLA in healthy donors. CDR3 length equals 13 residues. Germline CDR1 reads MNHEY; CDR2 reads SMNVEV (reference sequence). With V trimmed by 5 bases and J by 2 bases, 2 bases remained unmatched. Study observations and caveats: Versus the approximately 670-donor mean, an Asian-associated ancestry cluster reportedly showed fewer N-insertions in a later analysis.

This PCR relied on a set of 60 Vbeta primers and 13 Jbeta primers. Assay used: immunoSEQ multiplex PCR; TCRdb lists only in-frame clones, some missing. The sample lists approximately 120,000 clones, roughly 80% occurring once. To note about this clone: The antigen is not known.

The gene calls are TRBV27 and TRBJ1-2; 7 bases are shared with TRBD1. The TCR comes from a female donor in good health and CMV-seronegative. Sequenced input: PBMCs. In nucleotides, the CDR3 is TGTGCCAGCAGTCCGGACAGGAACTATGGCTACACCTTC. Translating gives CASSPDRNYGYTF.